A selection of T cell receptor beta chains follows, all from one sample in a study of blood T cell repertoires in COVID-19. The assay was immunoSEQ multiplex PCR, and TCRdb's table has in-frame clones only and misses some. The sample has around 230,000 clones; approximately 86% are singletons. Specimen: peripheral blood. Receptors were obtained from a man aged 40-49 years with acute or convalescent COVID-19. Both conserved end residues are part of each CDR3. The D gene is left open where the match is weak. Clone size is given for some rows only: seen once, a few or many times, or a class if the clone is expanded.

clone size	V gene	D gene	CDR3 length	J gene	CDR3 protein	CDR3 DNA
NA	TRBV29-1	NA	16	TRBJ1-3	CSVEDPSRAEGNTIYF	TGCAGCGTTGAAGATCCGAGCAGGGCAGAAGGAAACACCATATATTTT
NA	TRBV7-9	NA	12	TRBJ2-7	CASSFTGNEQYF	TGTGCCAGCAGCTTCACAGGGAACGAGCAGTACTTC
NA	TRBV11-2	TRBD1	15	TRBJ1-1	CASSLLGQGGIEAFF	TGTGCCAGCAGCTTATTGGGGCAGGGGGGCATTGAAGCTTTCTTT
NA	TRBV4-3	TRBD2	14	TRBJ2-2	CAGSSGRSTGELFF	TGCGCCGGGTCTAGCGGGAGGAGCACCGGGGAGCTGTTTTTT
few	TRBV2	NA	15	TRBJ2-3	CASSDWTLRTDTQYF	TGTGCCAGCAGTGACTGGACACTCCGCACAGATACGCAGTATTTT
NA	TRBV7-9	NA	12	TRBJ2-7	CASSPGLYEQYF	TGTGCCAGCAGCCCTGGGCTCTACGAGCAGTACTTC
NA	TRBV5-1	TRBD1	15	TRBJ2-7	CASSVDRGSVYEQYF	TGCGCCAGCAGCGTGGACAGGGGGTCTGTCTACGAGCAGTACTTC
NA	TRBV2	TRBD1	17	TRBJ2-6	CASSLGQFSSGANVLTF	TGTGCCAGCAGCTTGGGACAGTTCAGCTCTGGGGCCAACGTCCTGACTTTC
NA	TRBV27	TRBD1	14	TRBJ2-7	CASSFLQGAGEQYF	TGTGCCAGCAGTTTCTTACAGGGGGCGGGTGAGCAGTACTTC
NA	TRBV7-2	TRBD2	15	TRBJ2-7	CASSRRLAGSNEQYF	TGTGCCAGCAGCCGTCGACTAGCAGGGAGTAACGAGCAGTACTTC
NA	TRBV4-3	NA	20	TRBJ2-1	CASSQGHWELVTFSYNEQFF	TGCGCCAGCAGCCAAGGGCATTGGGAGCTCGTAACCTTCTCCTACAATGAGCAGTTCTTC
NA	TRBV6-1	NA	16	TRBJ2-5	CASSEPGLPGSLAQYF	TGTGCCAGCAGTGAACCTGGACTACCGGGCTCTCTTGCCCAGTACTTC
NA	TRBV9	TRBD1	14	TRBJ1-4	CASSVGTGEEKLFF	TGTGCCAGCAGCGTTGGGACAGGGGAAGAAAAACTGTTTTTT
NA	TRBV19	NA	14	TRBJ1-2	CASSIGYGYYGYTF	TGTGCCAGTAGTATCGGGTACGGATACTATGGCTACACCTTC
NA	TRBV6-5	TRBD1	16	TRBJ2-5	CASSYVGTGMGETQYF	TGTGCCAGCAGTTACGTGGGGACAGGGATGGGGGAGACCCAGTACTTC
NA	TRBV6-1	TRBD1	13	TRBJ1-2	CASSENRGYGYTF	TGTGCCAGCAGTGAGAACAGGGGCTATGGCTACACCTTC
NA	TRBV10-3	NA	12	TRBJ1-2	CAIGLQDYGYTF	TGTGCCATCGGGCTGCAAGACTATGGCTACACCTTC
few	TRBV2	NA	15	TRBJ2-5	CASSPLLGGGETQYF	TGTGCCAGCAGTCCCCTATTAGGAGGCGGGGAGACCCAGTACTTC
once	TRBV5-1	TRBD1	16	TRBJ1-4	CASSLGTGRANEKLFF	TGCGCCAGCAGCCTAGGGACAGGGAGGGCTAATGAAAAACTGTTTTTT
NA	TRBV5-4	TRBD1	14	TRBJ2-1	CASSPGQGNNEQFF	TGTGCCAGCAGCCCAGGACAGGGGAACAATGAGCAGTTCTTC
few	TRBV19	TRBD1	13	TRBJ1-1	CASSTHPGQEAFF	TGTGCCAGTAGTACCCATCCGGGACAGGAAGCTTTCTTT
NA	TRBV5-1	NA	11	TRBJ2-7	CASSYSYEQYF	TGCGCCAGCAGTTACTCCTACGAGCAGTACTTC
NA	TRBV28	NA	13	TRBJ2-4	CASSHSDKNIQYF	TGTGCCAGCAGCCACAGTGACAAAAACATTCAGTACTTC
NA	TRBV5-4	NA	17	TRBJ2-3	CASSAAQGRTGTDTQYF	TGTGCCAGCAGCGCAGCACAGGGCCGAACTGGCACAGATACGCAGTATTTT
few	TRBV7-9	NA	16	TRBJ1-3	CASSFRGASSGNTIYF	TGTGCCAGCAGCTTCCGAGGCGCCAGCTCTGGAAACACCATATATTTT
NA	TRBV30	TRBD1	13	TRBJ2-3	CAWKRQGVGTQYF	TGTGCCTGGAAACGACAGGGGGTGGGTACGCAGTATTTT
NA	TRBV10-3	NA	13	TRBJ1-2	CAIKRPNADGYTF	TGTGCCATCAAAAGACCCAACGCGGATGGCTACACCTTC
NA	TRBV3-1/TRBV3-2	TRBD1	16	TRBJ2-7	CASSQDLGTGSYEQYF	TGTGCCAGCAGCCAAGATTTAGGGACAGGGTCCTACGAGCAGTACTTC
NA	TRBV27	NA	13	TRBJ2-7	CASSPRQAYEQYF	TGTGCCAGCAGTCCCAGACAGGCCTACGAGCAGTACTTC
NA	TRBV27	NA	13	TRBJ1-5	CASSPQGNQPQHF	TGTGCCAGCAGTCCACAGGGCAATCAGCCCCAGCATTTT
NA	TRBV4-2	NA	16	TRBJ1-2	CASSQDLSQPGRGYTF	TGTGCCAGCAGCCAAGATCTGTCTCAACCTGGGAGAGGCTACACCTTC
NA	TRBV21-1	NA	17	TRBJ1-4	CASNARAEGLGNEKLFF	TGTGCCAGCAACGCAAGGGCGGAGGGTTTAGGTAATGAAAAACTGTTTTTT
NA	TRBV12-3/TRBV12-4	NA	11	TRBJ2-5	CASSPAGTQYF	TGTGCCAGCAGCCCCGCGGGGACCCAGTACTTC
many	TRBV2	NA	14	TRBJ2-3	CASYGFVVTDTQYF	TGTGCCAGCTATGGTTTTGTAGTCACAGATACGCAGTATTTT
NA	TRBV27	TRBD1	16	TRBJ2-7	CASSLSVGQGFYEQYF	TGTGCCAGCAGTTTATCAGTGGGACAGGGGTTCTACGAGCAGTACTTC
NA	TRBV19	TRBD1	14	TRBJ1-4	CASTARGPNEKLFF	TGTGCCAGTACCGCAAGGGGGCCCAATGAAAAACTGTTTTTT
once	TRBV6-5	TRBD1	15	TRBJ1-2	CASTTPDRGHGGYTF	TGTGCCAGCACTACACCGGACAGGGGTCATGGGGGCTACACCTTC
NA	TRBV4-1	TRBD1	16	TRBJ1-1	CASSQGTGGLNTEAFF	TGCGCCAGCAGCCAAGGGACAGGGGGCTTGAACACTGAAGCTTTCTTT
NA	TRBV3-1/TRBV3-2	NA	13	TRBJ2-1	CASSQDRRNEQFF	TGTGCCAGCAGCCAAGATAGGAGGAATGAGCAGTTCTTC
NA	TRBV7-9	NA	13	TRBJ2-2	CASSWDTSGELFF	TGTGCCAGCAGCTGGGACACCTCGGGGGAGCTGTTTTTT
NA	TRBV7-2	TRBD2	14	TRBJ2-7	CASSFSRESYEQYF	TGTGCCAGCAGCTTTTCGCGGGAGAGCTACGAGCAGTACTTC
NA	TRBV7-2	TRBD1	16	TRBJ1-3	CASSLGDRVSGNTIYF	TGTGCCAGCAGCTTAGGGGACAGGGTTTCTGGAAACACCATATATTTT
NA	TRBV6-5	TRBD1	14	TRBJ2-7	CASSSDRGSHEQYF	TGTGCCAGCAGCTCGGACAGGGGCTCCCACGAGCAGTACTTC
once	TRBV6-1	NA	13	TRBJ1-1	CASSEGTRAEAFF	TGTGCCAGCAGTGAGGGGACAAGGGCTGAAGCTTTCTTT
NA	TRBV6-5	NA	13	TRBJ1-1	CASRRASNTEAFF	TGTGCCAGCAGGCGGGCCTCGAACACTGAAGCTTTCTTT
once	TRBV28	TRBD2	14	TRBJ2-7	CASSFTGGRYEQYF	TGTGCCAGCAGTTTCACGGGGGGTCGCTACGAGCAGTACTTC
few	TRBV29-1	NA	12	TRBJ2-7	CSVGGGAYEQYF	TGCAGCGTTGGTGGGGGGGCTTACGAGCAGTACTTC
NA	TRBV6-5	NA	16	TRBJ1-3	CASSYSTGYRGNTIYF	TGTGCCAGCAGTTATTCCACAGGGTACCGAGGAAACACCATATATTTT
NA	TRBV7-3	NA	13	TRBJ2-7	CASSLDRAREQYF	TGTGCCAGCAGCTTAGATAGAGCGCGAGAGCAGTACTTC
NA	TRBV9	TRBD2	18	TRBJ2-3	CASSRTSGGYGSTDTQYF	TGTGCCAGCAGCCGGACTAGCGGGGGGTACGGGAGCACAGATACGCAGTATTTT
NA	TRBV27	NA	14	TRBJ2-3	CASSSDYNTDTQYF	TGTGCCAGCAGTTCCGACTATAACACAGATACGCAGTATTTT
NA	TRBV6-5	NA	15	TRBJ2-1	CASSRRGGAHNEQFF	TGTGCCAGCAGTAGAAGGGGGGGGGCCCACAATGAGCAGTTCTTC
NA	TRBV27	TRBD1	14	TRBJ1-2	CASSSLRGPAGYTF	TGTGCCAGCAGTTCCCTCAGGGGGCCTGCGGGCTACACCTTC
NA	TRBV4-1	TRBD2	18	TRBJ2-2	CASSKGTSGTSNTGELFF	TGCGCCAGCAGCAAAGGGACTAGCGGAACTTCGAACACCGGGGAGCTGTTTTTT